These 7 T cell receptor beta chains were all obtained from the same sample, sequenced in a study of graft-versus-host responses after intestinal transplantation. These receptors' targets are unknown. Measured with immunoSEQ multiplex PCR; TCRdb has only the in-frame clones, and not every one. Of approximately 89,000 clones in the sample, about 90% were seen once. The specimen was unstimulated CD4+ T cells sorted from spleen or lymph node cells, collected before intestinal transplant. The receptors shown here come from a human donor who received an intestinal transplant.

V is TRBV6-5 and J is TRBJ2-7, with a tentative D call TRBD1 (6 bases). The CDR3 runs 13 residues. Germline-derived CDR1 and CDR2 are MNHEY and SVGAGI. Trimming stripped 5 bases from V and 2 bases from J, with 10 bases between. CDR3 sequence: CASSGQFAYEQYF. DNA for the CDR3: TGTGCCAGCAGTGGACAGTTTGCCTACGAGCAGTACTTC.

The gene calls are TRBV27 and TRBJ1-2; 8 positions agree with TRBD1. This CDR3 has 14 residues. Germline V gene sequence: CDR1 MNHEY, CDR2 SMNVEV (reference sequence). V shed 4 bases, J shed 5 bases, and the junction held 6 bases outside the gene matches. The CDR3: CASSSRQGLYGYTF. CDR3 DNA: TGTGCCAGCAGTTCCCGACAGGGGTTATATGGCTACACCTTC.

The V call is TRBV2, the J call TRBJ2-7, with TRBD2 matching over 8 bases. This CDR3 is built from 15 residues. Trimming removed 7 bases from V and 0 bases from J; junction bases left unmatched: 8. Germline CDR1 reads SNHLY; CDR2 reads FYNNEI. DNA of the CDR3: TGTGCCAGCACCCGGATAGCGGGAAGCTCCTACGAGCAGTACTTC. Its translation is CASTRIAGSSYEQYF.

CDR3 in DNA: TGTGCCAGCAGTAGACAGGACTACGAGCAGTACTTC. Its translation is CASSRQDYEQYF. J is TRBJ2-7 and V is TRBV6-4, with D perhaps matching TRBD1 (6 bases). This CDR3 contains 12 residues. Germline V gene sequence: CDR1 MRHNA, CDR2 SNTAGT. V gave up 5 bases and J gave up 3 bases, with 8 bases separating them.

This chain joins TRBV2 and TRBJ2-6, with 7 bases matching TRBD1. CDR1 SNHLY and CDR2 FYNNEI come from the germline V gene. The CDR3 runs 17 residues. The trim removed 8 bases at V and 0 bases at J, leaving 10 bases unmatched. CDR3 DNA: TGTGCCAGCTCCAGCAGGGGGATGAGCTCTGGGGCCAACGTCCTGACTTTC. This translates into CASSSRGMSSGANVLTF.

In this sample, this clone turned up a few times. The chain couples TRBV27 to TRBJ1-6, with 9 positions matching TRBD1. Unmatched junction bases numbered 12, after V lost 2 bases and J lost 10 bases. Germline lookup yields CDR1 MNHEY and CDR2 SMNVEV (reference sequence). This CDR3 region has 17 residues. DNA for the CDR3: TGTGCCAGCAGTTTAGTCCAATACAGGGGGCTTCGGTCACCCCTCCACTTT. Translated, it gives CASSLVQYRGLRSPLHF.

This rearrangement joins TRBV28 to TRBJ1-6, with 9 bases fitting TRBD1. J gave up 9 bases and V 5 bases, and 8 bases lay outside the gene matches. This CDR3 has 15 amino acids. CDR1 and CDR2 from the germline V gene are MDHEN and SYDVKM. The CDR3 coding sequence is TGTGCCAGCAGTACAGGGGGCGCAGGATCTTCACCCCTCCACTTT. Translation: CASSTGGAGSSPLHF.